Shown below are 27 T cell receptor beta chains from a single sample sequenced in a study of cytomegalovirus exposure and HLA in healthy donors. The table came from immunoSEQ multiplex PCR; TCRdb's copy has only in-frame clones and leaves some out. The table has a few hundred thousand clones, around four fifths seen once. The material sequenced was PBMCs. These receptors were taken from a woman in her twenties or thirties in good health and CMV-seropositive.

J is TRBJ2-7 and V is TRBV6-5; TRBD1 matches 8 bases. CDR3 length: 16 amino acids. The germline CDR1 and CDR2 sequences are MNHEY and SVGAGI. V lost 2 bases, J lost 5 bases, and 11 bases stayed unmatched. CDR3 sequence: CASSYNNRGYSNEQYF. The DNA of the CDR3 is TGTGCCAGCAGTTACAATAACAGGGGGTACAGCAACGAGCAGTACTTC.

The chain uses TRBV28 and TRBJ2-3, with TRBD2 matching over 7 bases. CDR3 length equals 13 residues. Looked up from germline, CDR1 is MDHEN and CDR2 is SYDVKM. V trimming: 2 bases; J trimming: 5 bases; junction bases outside the gene matches: 1. CDR3 sequence reads: CASSLGGRDTQYF. DNA for the CDR3: TGTGCCAGCAGTTTAGGCGGGAGAGATACGCAGTATTTT.

The V call is TRBV27, the J call TRBJ2-3; possibly TRBD1 for D (6 bases). The V end was cut by 4 bases, the J end by 1 base, with 15 bases between. The CDR3 is 16 amino acids. The V gene's germline CDR1 is MNHEY and CDR2 SMNVEV (reference sequence). CDR3 in DNA: TGTGCCAGCAGTTCCCGGACAGCTAAAGGCACAGATACGCAGTATTTT. The encoded protein is CASSSRTAKGTDTQYF.

As DNA, the CDR3 is TGTGCCAGCAGCCGGGACCGATCCACCACAGATACGCAGTATTTT. It yields the protein CASSRDRSTTDTQYF. The chain carries TRBV6-5 and TRBJ2-3; D may correspond to TRBD1 or TRBD2 (5 bases each). The CDR3 runs to 15 residues. Germline V CDR1 and CDR2: MNHEY, SVGAGI. V shed 6 bases and J shed 2 bases, with 15 bases lying between them.

This rearrangement joins TRBV4-2 to TRBJ2-7, with TRBD2 matching over 11 bases. The length of the CDR3 is 15 residues. J was trimmed by 2 bases and V by 0 bases; bases with no gene match: 0. CDR1 and CDR2 from the germline V gene are LGHNA and YNFKEQ. The CDR3 is CASSQELAGAYEQYF. Written as DNA, the CDR3 is TGTGCCAGCAGCCAAGAACTAGCGGGAGCCTACGAGCAGTACTTC.

The rearrangement uses TRBV28 and TRBJ1-2, with 9 bases identical to TRBD1. Per germline, CDR1 MDHEN and CDR2 SYDVKM. The J segment lost 5 bases and the V segment lost 3 bases, leaving 7 bases of the junction unmatched. The CDR3 totals 15 residues. The CDR3 nucleotides read TGTGCCAGCAGTTTCCGGGACAGGGAACTTTATGGCTACACCTTC. The encoded protein is CASSFRDRELYGYTF.

The V gene is TRBV2, the J gene TRBJ1-1, with 9 bases matching TRBD1. The germline V gene has CDR1 SNHLY and CDR2 FYNNEI. The V gene end was trimmed by 9 bases and the J gene end by 5 bases; junction bases not matched to a gene: 7. The CDR3 spans 13 residues. DNA of the CDR3: TGTGCCAGGGCACAGGGGGCAATTACTGAAGCTTTCTTT. It translates to CARAQGAITEAFF.

The rearrangement uses TRBV29-1 and TRBJ2-1; D is ambiguous. This CDR3 is built from 10 residues. Trimming took 7 bases from V and 7 from J, leaving 8 bases between them. Germline assignment: CDR1 SQVTM and CDR2 ANQGSEA. CDR3 bases: TGCAGCGCACGCTTGAATGAGCAGTTCTTC. This encodes CSARLNEQFF.

The chain has TRBV6-1 and TRBJ2-7, with 8 bases aligning to TRBD2. CDR3 length: 15 residues. V lost 2 bases and J lost 3; bases outside the gene matches: 6. Germline V CDR1 and CDR2: MNHNS, SASEGT. CDR3 protein: CASSENQLAGYEQYF. In DNA form, the CDR3 reads TGTGCCAGCAGTGAAAATCAGCTAGCGGGCTACGAGCAGTACTTC.

This chain uses TRBV7-8 with TRBJ2-5, with 12 bases fitting TRBD2. The CDR3 runs to 18 residues. Trimming removed 2 bases from V and 5 bases from J; junction bases left unmatched: 12. Germline V CDR1 and CDR2: SGHVS, FQNEAQ. CDR3 loop: CASSLWLLAGGGRETQYF. Here the CDR3 DNA reads TGTGCCAGCAGCTTATGGTTGCTAGCGGGAGGGGGGCGCGAGACCCAGTACTTC.

The gene calls are TRBV2 and TRBJ1-2; D perhaps matches TRBD1 (6 bases). Germline V gives CDR1 SNHLY, CDR2 FYNNEI. V lost 3 bases, J lost 4 bases, and 6 bases lay in between. The CDR3 has 12 residues. The CDR3 reads CASSETGYGYTF. For the CDR3, the DNA is TGTGCCAGCAGTGAGACAGGCTATGGCTACACCTTC. The full variable domain, in which reference TRBV2 and TRBJ1-2 provide the parts outside the CDR3, is EPEVTQTPSHQVTQMGQEVILRCVPISNHLYFYWYRQILGQKVEFLVSFYNNEISEKSEIFDDQFSVERPDGSNFTLKIRSTKLEDSAMYFCASSETGYGYTFGSGTRLTVV.

The chain joins TRBV20-1 to TRBJ2-7; D not resolved. This CDR3 comprises 11 residues. Trimming removed 3 bases at V and 5 bases at J, with 8 bases between. CDR1 DFQATT and CDR2 SNEGSKA come from the germline V gene (reference sequence). The CDR3 nucleotides read TGCAGTGCTAGTAGCCAGAACGAGCAGTACTTC. It yields the protein CSASSQNEQYF.

V gene TRBV11-3 combines with J gene TRBJ2-3; D is unclear. CDR3 size: 15 residues. Germline V CDR1 and CDR2: SGHNT, YENEEA. Trimming stripped 1 base from V and 2 bases from J, with 10 bases between. The CDR3 region is CASSLGSFHTDTQYF. The CDR3 nucleotides are TGTGCCAGCAGCTTAGGTTCTTTTCACACAGATACGCAGTATTTT. Together with reference TRBV11-3 and TRBJ2-3, the CDR3 gives the full variable domain: EAGVVQSPRYKIIEKKQPVAFWCNPISGHNTLYWYLQNLGQGPELLIRYENEEAVDDSQLPKDRFSAERLKGVDSTLKIQPAELGDSAVYLCASSLGSFHTDTQYFGPGTRLTVL.

The V and J genes are TRBV9 and TRBJ2-1; perhaps TRBD1 as D (6 bases). Germline CDR1 and CDR2: SGDLS and YYNGEE. Trimming took off 0 bases at V and 8 bases at J, with 9 bases between the two ends. The CDR3 consists of 13 residues. Here the CDR3 DNA reads TGTGCCAGCAGCGTAGTTACAGGGTATGAGCAGTTCTTC. Translation gives CASSVVTGYEQFF.

The chain joins TRBV29-1 to TRBJ2-7, with a possible D match to TRBD2 (6 bases). Germline V CDR1 and CDR2: SQVTM, ANQGSEA. The CDR3 spans 13 residues. The germline V and J ends were trimmed by 4 bases and 3 bases, with 13 bases remaining between them. The CDR3: CSVGGTGGYEQYF. The CDR3 region has the DNA TGCAGCGTTGGAGGGACTGGGGGCTACGAGCAGTACTTC.

The chain has TRBV30 and TRBJ2-7; D possibly uses TRBD1 or TRBD2 (5 bases each). Germline lookup yields CDR1 GTSNPN and CDR2 SVGIG (reference sequence). The CDR3 is made up of 12 amino acids. In DNA, the CDR3 is TGTGCCTGGAGTGTATTAGAGGGACGGATCGAAGTC. Translated: CAWSVLEGRIEV.

This clone was seen more than once but under ten times. The chain joins TRBV19 to TRBJ2-2; no clear D. Trimming left V 3 bases short and J 6 bases short, with 5 bases between. The length of the CDR3 is 12 residues. From germline, CDR1 is LNHDA and CDR2 SQIVND (reference sequence). The CDR3 reads CASSILSGELFF. The CDR3 nucleotides read TGTGCCAGTAGTATTTTATCCGGGGAGCTGTTTTTT.

There are a few counts of this clone. The chain is built from TRBV11-3 and TRBJ2-3; D not resolved. The CDR3 has 11 residues. The V end lost 1 base, the J end lost 4 bases, and 0 bases lay between the germline ends. From germline, CDR1 is SGHNT and CDR2 YENEEA. CDR3 sequence: CASSLADTQYF. The CDR3, as DNA: TGTGCCAGCAGCTTAGCAGATACGCAGTATTTT.

The chain combines TRBV9 with TRBJ1-5; D call uncertain. The germline V and J ends were trimmed by 4 bases and 5 bases, with 10 bases remaining between them. Germline V gene sequence: CDR1 SGDLS, CDR2 YYNGEE. The CDR3 runs to 13 residues. CDR3 residues: CASSPTVDQPQHF. The CDR3 DNA reads TGTGCCAGCAGCCCTACAGTGGATCAGCCCCAGCATTTT.

The rearrangement uses TRBV9 and TRBJ2-7; TRBD2 agrees at 14 bases. Germline CDR1 reads SGDLS; CDR2 reads YYNGEE. The CDR3 has 15 residues. With 4 bases clipped from V and 4 bases from J, the junction kept 4 bases outside the gene matches. CDR3 protein: CASSNGLAGGYEQYF. DNA for the CDR3: TGTGCCAGCAGCAACGGACTAGCGGGGGGATACGAGCAGTACTTC. The whole variable domain, filled in from reference TRBV9 and TRBJ2-7, reads DSGVTQTPKHLITATGQRVTLRCSPRSGDLSVYWYQQSLDQGLQFLIQYYNGEERAKGNILERFSAQQFPDLHSELNLSSLELGDSALYFCASSNGLAGGYEQYFGPGTRLTVT.

V gene TRBV27 combines with J gene TRBJ2-3, with a tentative D call TRBD2 (5 bases). Germline CDR1 reads MNHEY; CDR2 reads SMNVEV (reference sequence). This CDR3 has 12 amino acids. Trimming left V 7 bases short and J 5 bases short, with 10 bases between. The CDR3 loop is CASTGDLDTQYF. CDR3 DNA sequence: TGTGCCAGCACCGGGGATCTAGATACGCAGTATTTT.

The chain has TRBV19 and TRBJ2-2; D call uncertain. Trimming took off 7 bases at V and 17 bases at J, with 17 bases between the two ends. The length of the CDR3 is 11 residues. Germline values: CDR1 LNHDA, CDR2 SQIVND (reference sequence). The DNA for the CDR3 is TGTGCCAGTAAAGGTTCAGGTGGGCTATTTTTT. Protein: CASKGSGGLFF.

V is TRBV30 and J is TRBJ2-5; maybe TRBD2 (7 bases). Germline V gene sequence: CDR1 GTSNPN, CDR2 SVGIG (reference sequence). This CDR3 comprises 13 residues. Trimming left V 6 bases short and J 2 bases short, with 13 bases between. The CDR3 region has the DNA TGTGCCTGTTTACAGGGAGGGCAAGAGACCCAGTACTTC. Protein product: CACLQGGQETQYF.

The chain links TRBV7-8 to TRBJ2-5, with D perhaps matching TRBD2 (6 bases). The CDR3 has 16 residues. Germline CDR1 reads SGHVS; CDR2 reads FQNEAQ. V lost 2 bases, J lost 4 bases, and 17 bases lay in between. CDR3 sequence (DNA): TGTGCCAGCAGCTTAACGGGGGTTTGGGTCCCAGAGACCCAGTACTTC. Translated: CASSLTGVWVPETQYF.

The V call is TRBV6-1, the J call TRBJ1-2, with D possibly being TRBD1 (6 bases). This CDR3 has 13 residues. V was clipped by 6 bases and J by 7 bases, with 15 bases between them. Germline CDR1 MNHNS, CDR2 SASEGT. The CDR3, as DNA: TGTGCCAGCAGCCAGAGGGGGGCCGCTGGCTACACCTTC. This codes for CASSQRGAAGYTF.

V gene TRBV6-5 combines with J gene TRBJ2-3, with 8 nucleotides matching TRBD1. This CDR3 contains 15 residues. CDR1 is MNHEY and CDR2 is SVGAGI in the germline V gene. V gave up 5 bases and J gave up 2 bases; unmatched junction bases: 6. For the CDR3, the DNA is TGTGCCAGCAGTGCGACAGGGGTGTTCACAGATACGCAGTATTTT. This encodes CASSATGVFTDTQYF.

The chain has TRBV14 and TRBJ1-2, with 9 bases identical to TRBD1. The CDR3 totals 13 residues. V dropped 4 bases and J dropped 7; count of bases not matched to a gene: 4. Germline CDR1 SGHDN, CDR2 FVKESK. The CDR3 reads CASSRSTGGGYTF. The CDR3 DNA reads TGTGCCAGCAGCCGATCGACAGGGGGTGGCTACACCTTC. Looking up the rest from reference TRBV14 and TRBJ1-2 gives the full variable domain: EAGVTQFPSHSVIEKGQTVTLRCDPISGHDNLYWYRRVMGKEIKFLLHFVKESKQDESGMPNNRFLAERTGGTYSTLKVQPAELEDSGVYFCASSRSTGGGYTFGSGTRLTVV.